This T cell receptor beta chain was captured by sequencing in a study of T cell responses to AZD1222 COVID-19 vaccine. Method: immunoSEQ multiplex PCR; TCRdb's copy keeps in-frame clones and lacks some. The sample contains 84,000 or so clones, about 92% of which appear only once. This CDR3 is built from 12 residues. The germline V and J ends were trimmed by 8 bases and 5 bases, with 12 bases remaining between them. The germline V gene encodes CDR1 SGHAT and CDR2 FQDESV (reference sequence). Sequenced material: peripheral blood, taken on day 0 of AZD1222 vaccination. The origin of this receptor is an adult in good health. The chain employs TRBV11-1 and TRBJ2-5; a weak D match, TRBD1 (6 bases). Here the CDR3 DNA reads TGTGCCAGCGGACAGCAGGTGGAGACCCAGTACTTC. As protein: CASGQQVETQYF. The complete variable domain, with remaining parts taken from reference TRBV11-1 and TRBJ2-5, reads EAEVAQSPRYKITEKSQAVAFWCDPISGHATLYWYRQILGQGPELLVQFQDESVVDDSQLPKDRFSAERLKGVDSTLKIQPAELGDSAMYLCASGQQVETQYFGPGTRLLVL.